This entry is about one T cell receptor beta chain. This may stem from a read error, because a much larger clone lies one nucleotide away. This sample stems from a study of blood T cells in healthy people across ages. This CDR3 is 13 amino acids long. A second 7 to 11 cycle PCR used barcoded and J-beta primers. TCRdb passed the 5' RACE reads through MiXCR, listing each CDR3 protein once. This sample has 600,000 or so distinct CDR3 sequences, with approximately 30% found just once. The chain links TRBV12-3 or TRBV12-4 to TRBJ2-7; maybe TRBD2 (5 bases). The origin of this receptor is a woman of 80 years or more in good health. The specimen sequenced was blood. CDR3 in DNA: TGTGCCGGCAGCCTCACGGAGGCGGGCGAGCAGTACTTC. Its translation is CAGSLTEAGEQYF.